Sequencing of this T cell receptor (beta chain) was carried out in a study of T cells in Graves' hyperthyroidism and ophthalmopathy. RNA transcripts gave rise to amplified TCR beta CDR3 regions. The primer set for the first-round RT-PCR of the TCR CDR3 was HTBI. TCRdb called the multiplex PCR reads again in MiXCR, with one record for every CDR3 protein. The sample yields about 690,000 distinct CDR3 sequences, 15% to 20% seen once. The CDR3 runs to 12 residues. CDR1 and CDR2 (germline): LNHDA, SQIVND (reference sequence). V was pared by 6 bases and J by 6 bases, with 10 bases between. The sequence derives from a man aged 45 to 65 with Graves' hyperthyroidism. This chain connects TRBV19 to TRBJ2-3; D unresolved. Sequencing was performed on blood. The CDR3, as DNA: TGTGCCAGTAGCGGCGCGACGGATACGCAGTATTTT. Amino acids: CASSGATDTQYF.